These 26 T cell receptor beta chains were sequenced from one sample in a study of blood T cell repertoires in COVID-19. The method was immunoSEQ multiplex PCR; TCRdb's version includes in-frame clones alone and lacks a portion of them. This table holds about 150,000 clones, around 89% found once. Material: peripheral blood. Receptors were obtained from a woman between 40 and 55 years old with acute or convalescent COVID-19.

The chain recombines TRBV5-1 with TRBJ1-1, with D perhaps matching TRBD1 (6 bases). The length of the CDR3 is 15 residues. CDR1 SGHRS and CDR2 YFSETQ come from the germline V gene. Trimming cost V 1 base and J 5 bases, with 15 bases left between them. CDR3 in DNA: TGCGCCAGCAGCTTGAATCAGGGGCGGGGGACTGAAGCTTTCTTT. Translated, it gives CASSLNQGRGTEAFF.

The rearrangement uses TRBV3-1 (or the pseudogene TRBV3-2) and TRBJ2-2, with TRBD2 matching 9 bases. With V trimmed by 4 bases and J by 4 bases, 7 bases remained unmatched. The CDR3 extends over 16 amino acids. The germline CDR1 and CDR2 sequences are LGHDT and YNNKEL (reference sequence). CDR3 in DNA: TGTGCCAGCAGCCTCCGAGCGGGGGGACGCACCGGGGAGCTGTTTTTT. As protein: CASSLRAGGRTGELFF.

The gene calls are TRBV28 and TRBJ1-4; 8 bases map to TRBD1. The CDR3 contains 16 residues. The ends lost 1 base at V and 2 bases at J; junction bases unmatched: 3. The germline CDR1 and CDR2 sequences are MDHEN and SYDVKM. The CDR3 protein is CASSLLTGGTNEKLFF. The CDR3 bases are TGTGCCAGCAGTTTATTAACAGGGGGGACTAATGAAAAACTGTTTTTT.

This chain links TRBV7-3 with TRBJ2-1; no definite D call. V was pared by 4 bases and J by 0 bases, with 10 bases between. Germline CDR1 is SGHTA and CDR2 is FQGTGA. The CDR3 is 15 residues long. This CDR3 reads CASSYHSSSYNEQFF. The CDR3 DNA reads as TGTGCCAGCAGCTACCATAGTAGCTCCTACAATGAGCAGTTCTTC. Looking up the rest from reference TRBV7-3 and TRBJ2-1 gives the full variable domain: GAGVSQTPSNKVTEKGKYVELRCDPISGHTALYWYRQSLGQGPEFLIYFQGTGAADDSGLPNDRFFAVRPEGSVSTLKIQRTERGDSAVYLCASSYHSSSYNEQFFGPGTRLTVL.

The chain uses TRBV18 and TRBJ1-5; 9 nucleotides agree with TRBD1. CDR3 length: 15 amino acids. Germline CDR1 is KGHSH and CDR2 is LQKENI. Losses at the gene ends were 3 bases for V and 4 bases for J; bases not matched to a gene: 4. The CDR3 coding sequence is TGTGCCAGCTCACCCGGGACAGGGCCTAATCAGCCCCAGCATTTT. Its protein is CASSPGTGPNQPQHF.

This sequence joins TRBV12-3 or TRBV12-4 and TRBJ2-5; unclear D gene. Trimming removed 5 bases from V and 10 bases from J, with 11 bases in between. This CDR3 has 11 residues. The CDR3 sequence is CASSRRAGQYF. The DNA for the CDR3 is TGTGCCAGCAGTCGTAGAGCTGGCCAGTACTTC.

The gene calls are TRBV7-3 and TRBJ2-7; TRBD1 matches 8 bases. CDR3 length: 15 amino acids. CDR1 and CDR2 (germline): SGHTA, FQGTGA. J gave up 5 bases and V 5 bases, and 11 bases lay outside the gene matches. The CDR3 spells CASSPGPGQAHEQYF. For the CDR3, the DNA is TGTGCCAGCAGCCCCGGACCGGGACAGGCACACGAGCAGTACTTC.

The chain has TRBV15 and TRBJ2-7, with TRBD1 as a possible D gene (5 bases). V gave up 0 bases and J gave up 5 bases, with 8 bases separating them. Per germline, CDR1 LNHNV and CDR2 YYDKDF (reference sequence). This CDR3 region has 13 residues. The CDR3 here is CATSRDRGNEQYF. CDR3 nucleotides: TGTGCCACCAGCAGAGATAGGGGAAACGAGCAGTACTTC.

This chain uses TRBV27 with TRBJ2-2; D might be TRBD1 (6 bases). The CDR3 has 16 residues. Trimming stripped 3 bases from V and 6 bases from J, with 17 bases between. Germline assignment: CDR1 MNHEY and CDR2 SMNVEV (reference sequence). CDR3 in amino acids: CASSFSGRGRSGELFF. CDR3 coding DNA: TGTGCCAGCAGTTTTTCGGGCAGGGGACGTTCCGGGGAGCTGTTTTTT.

The chain recombines TRBV30 with TRBJ1-5, with 8 bases identical to TRBD1. CDR1 and CDR2 from the germline V gene are GTSNPN and SVGIG (reference sequence). After removal of 2 bases from V and 2 bases from J, the junction contained 5 bases not matched to a gene. CDR3 size: 15 residues. The chain's CDR3 is CAWSQGASGNQPQHF. CDR3 sequence (DNA): TGTGCCTGGAGTCAGGGGGCGAGCGGCAATCAGCCCCAGCATTTT.

The chain joins TRBV5-1 to TRBJ2-1; 13 bases line up with TRBD2. From germline, CDR1 is SGHRS and CDR2 YFSETQ. The CDR3 is made up of 17 amino acids. The trim removed 5 bases at V and 8 bases at J, leaving 13 bases unmatched. The CDR3 here is CASSSTRTSGGKDEQFF. The CDR3 DNA is TGCGCCAGCAGTTCCACCCGGACTAGCGGGGGTAAGGATGAGCAGTTCTTC.

This clone was detected only once. This chain links TRBV29-1 with TRBJ1-1, with D unclear. The CDR3 sequence is 14 residues long. CDR1 is SQVTM, CDR2 ANQGSEA, per germline. V was cut by 3 bases and J by 4 bases, with 15 bases left in between. CDR3 sequence: CSVEYGEAGTEAFF. The CDR3 DNA reads as TGCAGCGTTGAGTACGGGGAGGCCGGCACTGAAGCTTTCTTT.

This clone has a handful of counts. This chain connects TRBV24-1 to TRBJ1-2; 7 bases match TRBD1. Trimming removed 4 bases from V and 8 bases from J; junction bases left unmatched: 9. Germline V lookup: CDR1 KGHDR, CDR2 SFDVKD. The CDR3 runs 14 residues. This CDR3 reads CATSDSTGAAGYTF. Written as DNA, the CDR3 is TGTGCCACCAGTGACTCCACAGGGGCAGCGGGCTACACCTTC.

V and J are TRBV6-5 and TRBJ1-2; 7 bases are a match to TRBD1. CDR3 length: 14 amino acids. Germline-derived CDR1 and CDR2 are MNHEY and SVGAGI. Losses at the gene ends were 6 bases for V and 4 bases for J; bases not matched to a gene: 8. The DNA for the CDR3 is TGTGCCAGCAGAGGAGGGACAGCAGGCTATGGCTACACCTTC. Encoded protein: CASRGGTAGYGYTF.

The CDR3: CASSFRTSGGDTQYF. DNA for the CDR3: TGTGCCAGCAGCTTCCGGACTAGCGGGGGAGATACGCAGTATTTT. The gene calls are TRBV5-6 and TRBJ2-3, with 13 bases fitting TRBD2. Germline CDR1 reads SGHDT; CDR2 reads YYEEEE. The V segment lost 2 bases and the J segment 5 bases; nucleotides outside the gene matches: 2. The CDR3 sequence is 15 residues long.

This clone was found once. The chain carries TRBV4-1 and TRBJ2-6, with 9 positions matching TRBD2. CDR3 length: 18 amino acids. Germline-derived CDR1 and CDR2 are MGHRA and YSYEKL. With V trimmed by 4 bases and J by 0 bases, 7 bases remained unmatched. In nucleotides, the CDR3 is TGCGCCAGCAGCCTTAGCGGGAGCAGGGACTCTGGGGCCAACGTCCTGACTTTC. This encodes CASSLSGSRDSGANVLTF.

V is TRBV20-1 and J is TRBJ1-2; the D gene is possibly TRBD1 (5 bases). The germline CDR1 and CDR2 sequences are DFQATT and SNEGSKA (reference sequence). The length of the CDR3 is 13 residues. The V and J ends lost 3 bases and 4 bases respectively, with 12 bases between them. Written as DNA, the CDR3 is TGCAGTGCTAGTAGGCGGGGGACCTATGGCTACACCTTC. Translated: CSASRRGTYGYTF.

V usage is TRBV27 and J usage is TRBJ2-7; 7 positions match TRBD2. Germline V gene lookup returns CDR1 MNHEY and CDR2 SMNVEV (reference sequence). The length of the CDR3 is 14 residues. V was pared by 3 bases and J by 2 bases, with 4 bases of the junction left unmatched. The CDR3 loop reads CASSLASGTYEQYF. CDR3 bases: TGTGCCAGCAGTTTGGCTAGCGGCACCTACGAGCAGTACTTC.

The chain employs TRBV28 and TRBJ2-7, with 13 positions matching TRBD2. This CDR3 comprises 18 residues. CDR1 is MDHEN, CDR2 SYDVKM, per germline. V shed 4 bases and J 2 bases; nucleotides not matched to a gene: 11. Written as DNA, the CDR3 is TGTGCCAGCAGTTCCTTCGGGACTAGCGGGGTGACACCCTACGAGCAGTACTTC. Translated, it gives CASSSFGTSGVTPYEQYF.

The genes are TRBV5-4 and TRBJ1-2, with TRBD1 identical over 7 bases. V lost 0 bases, J lost 5 bases, and 4 bases stayed unmatched. The CDR3 has 14 amino acids. Germline CDR1 and CDR2: SGHNT and YYREEE (reference sequence). The CDR3 spells CASSLEGAGYGYTF. CDR3 DNA sequence: TGTGCCAGCAGCTTGGAGGGGGCCGGATATGGCTACACCTTC.

The V call is TRBV6-5, the J call TRBJ1-5; D perhaps matches TRBD1 (5 bases). V lost 6 bases and J 1 base, leaving 7 bases between the germline ends. Germline V gene sequence: CDR1 MNHEY, CDR2 SVGAGI. The CDR3 is made up of 13 amino acids. The CDR3 loop reads CASRDRSNQPQHF. The CDR3, as DNA: TGTGCCAGCAGAGACAGAAGCAATCAGCCCCAGCATTTT.

J is TRBJ1-5 and V is TRBV19; the D is unclear. There are 14 residues in the CDR3. V was cut by 3 bases and J by 0 bases, with 6 bases left in between. The germline CDR1 and CDR2 sequences are LNHDA and SQIVND (reference sequence). The CDR3 region has the DNA TGTGCCAGTAGTATCTTTAGTAGCAATCAGCCCCAGCATTTT. This gives the protein CASSIFSSNQPQHF.

The chain recombines TRBV9 with TRBJ2-5; perhaps TRBD1 as D (7 bases). Trimming removed 4 bases at V and 5 bases at J, with 24 bases between. This CDR3 has 17 amino acids. Germline-derived CDR1 and CDR2 are SGDLS and YYNGEE. This CDR3 reads CASSPKLGGQLGETQYF. The DNA for the CDR3 is TGTGCCAGCAGCCCTAAATTGGGGGGACAGTTAGGGGAGACCCAGTACTTC.

The gene calls are TRBV4-1 and TRBJ2-1; D might be TRBD2 (5 bases). V lost 4 bases to trimming and J lost 3 bases, with 19 bases between them. Germline V lookup: CDR1 MGHRA, CDR2 YSYEKL. This CDR3 comprises 17 residues. This CDR3 reads CASSPVRVASLYNEQFF. The CDR3 bases are TGCGCCAGCAGCCCCGTTAGGGTGGCTAGCCTCTACAATGAGCAGTTCTTC.

In its sample, this clone was seen a few times. The V and J genes are TRBV28 and TRBJ2-2, with no clear D. Germline CDR1 MDHEN, CDR2 SYDVKM. The CDR3 extends over 12 amino acids. Between the trimmed V and J ends, which lost 6 bases and 6 bases, there was a span of 8 bases. CDR3 in amino acids: CASRSFPGELFF. Written as DNA, the CDR3 is TGTGCCAGCAGGTCTTTCCCCGGGGAGCTGTTTTTT.

The chain uses TRBV12-3 or TRBV12-4 and TRBJ2-3; the D is unclear. This CDR3 spans 13 amino acids. Trimming stripped 7 bases from V and 3 bases from J, with 11 bases between. DNA for the CDR3: TGTGCCAGCATGAGGTCATTTACAGATACGCAGTATTTT. It yields the protein CASMRSFTDTQYF.